This T cell receptor beta chain is drawn from a study of T cell repertoires in cytomegalovirus infection. Study results and caveats: Within the response measured ex vivo, HLA-C-restricted CMV-specific TCR beta clonotypes were dominant. Summed public TCR beta family frequency identified CMV carriers bearing the relevant HLA.

Germline assignment: CDR1 MNHNS and CDR2 SASEGT. The CDR3 is 12 amino acids. TCRdb itself ran the reads through MiXCR, one entry per CDR3 protein. The sample lists 300,000 or so distinct CDR3 sequences; about 8.8% were seen once. Of note for this clonotype: Its matching antigen is unknown. Since a much larger clone is just one base distant, this may be a read error.

This TCR was sampled from a human donor in good health (CMV status not recorded). Some clones in this sample may be carry-over from other donors' samples. Sequencing input: PBMCs. The chain carries TRBV6-1 and TRBJ2-5; D gene ambiguous. In DNA form, the CDR3 reads TGTGACAGCACCCCTATAGTTGAGACCCAGTACTTC. As protein: CDSTPIVETQYF.